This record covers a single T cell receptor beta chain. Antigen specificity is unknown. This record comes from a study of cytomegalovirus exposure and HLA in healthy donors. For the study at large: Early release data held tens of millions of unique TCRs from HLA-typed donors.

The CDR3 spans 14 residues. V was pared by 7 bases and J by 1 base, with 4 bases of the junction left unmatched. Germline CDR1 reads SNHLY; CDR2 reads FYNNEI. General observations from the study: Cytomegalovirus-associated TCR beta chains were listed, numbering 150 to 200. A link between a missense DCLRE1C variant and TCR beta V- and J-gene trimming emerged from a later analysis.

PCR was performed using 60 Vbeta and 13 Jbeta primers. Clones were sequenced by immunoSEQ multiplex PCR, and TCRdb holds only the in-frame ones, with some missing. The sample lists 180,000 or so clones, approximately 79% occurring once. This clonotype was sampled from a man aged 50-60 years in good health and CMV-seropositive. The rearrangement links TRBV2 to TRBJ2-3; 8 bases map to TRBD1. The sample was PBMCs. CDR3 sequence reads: CASTKDRGTDTQYF. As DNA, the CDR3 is TGTGCCAGCACCAAGGACAGGGGCACAGATACGCAGTATTTT.